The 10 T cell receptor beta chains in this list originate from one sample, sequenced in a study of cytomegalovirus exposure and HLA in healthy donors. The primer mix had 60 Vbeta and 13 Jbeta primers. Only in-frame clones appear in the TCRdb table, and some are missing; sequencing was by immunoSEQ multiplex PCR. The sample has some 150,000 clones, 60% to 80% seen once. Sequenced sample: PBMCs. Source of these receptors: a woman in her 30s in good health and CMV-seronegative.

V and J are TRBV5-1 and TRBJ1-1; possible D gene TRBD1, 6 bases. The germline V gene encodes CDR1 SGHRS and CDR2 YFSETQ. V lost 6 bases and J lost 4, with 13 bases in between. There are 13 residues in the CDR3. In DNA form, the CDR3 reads TGCGCCAGCACCGAGGGGGTAGTCACTGAAGCTTTCTTT. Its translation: CASTEGVVTEAFF.

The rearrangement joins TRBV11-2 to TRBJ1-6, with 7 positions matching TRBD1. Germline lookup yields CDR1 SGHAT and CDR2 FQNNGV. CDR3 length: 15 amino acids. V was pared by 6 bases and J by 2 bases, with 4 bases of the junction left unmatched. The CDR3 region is CASRRQGPYNSPLHF. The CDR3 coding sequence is TGTGCCAGCAGAAGACAGGGACCCTATAATTCACCCCTCCACTTT.

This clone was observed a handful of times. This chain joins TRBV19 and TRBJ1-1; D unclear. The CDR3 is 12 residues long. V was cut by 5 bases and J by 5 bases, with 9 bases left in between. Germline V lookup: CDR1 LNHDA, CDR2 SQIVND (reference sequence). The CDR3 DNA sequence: TGTGCCAGTAGTCTCGGGGAGACTGAAGCTTTCTTT. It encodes CASSLGETEAFF.

In DNA form, the CDR3 reads TGTGCCAGCAGCTTCGCGGGGGCAGATACGCAGTATTTT. Encoded protein: CASSFAGADTQYF. This chain uses TRBV7-7 with TRBJ2-3; 7 bases match TRBD2. The CDR3 extends over 13 amino acids. Trimming at V came to 3 bases and at J to 4 bases, leaving 1 base not matched to a gene. Germline CDR1 and CDR2: SSHAT and FNYEAQ (reference sequence). Filled out from reference TRBV7-7 and TRBJ2-3, the complete variable domain reads GAGVSQSPRYKVTKRGQDVTLRCDPISSHATLYWYQQALGQGPEFLTYFNYEAQPDKSGLPSDRFSAERPEGSISTLTIQRTEQRDSAMYRCASSFAGADTQYFGPGTRLTVL.

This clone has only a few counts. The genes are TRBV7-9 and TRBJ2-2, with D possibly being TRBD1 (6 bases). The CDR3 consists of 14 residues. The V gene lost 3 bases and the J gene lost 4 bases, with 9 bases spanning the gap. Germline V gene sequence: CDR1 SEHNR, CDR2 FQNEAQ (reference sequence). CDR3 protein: CASSFLGGTGELFF. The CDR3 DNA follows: TGTGCCAGCAGCTTCTTAGGGGGCACCGGGGAGCTGTTTTTT.

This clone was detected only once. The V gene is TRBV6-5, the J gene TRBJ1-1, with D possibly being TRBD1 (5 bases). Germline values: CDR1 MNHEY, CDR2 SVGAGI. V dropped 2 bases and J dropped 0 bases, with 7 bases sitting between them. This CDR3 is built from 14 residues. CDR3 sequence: CASSYRGMNTEAFF. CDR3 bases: TGTGCCAGCAGTTACAGGGGTATGAACACTGAAGCTTTCTTT.

The CDR3: CASSRGQQGHLGSGANVLTF. The CDR3 region has the DNA TGCGCCAGCAGCAGGGGACAGCAGGGTCATTTGGGCTCTGGGGCCAACGTCCTGACTTTC. The chain employs TRBV5-1 and TRBJ2-6, with 7 bases matching TRBD1. The CDR3 is 20 residues long. Germline V CDR1 and CDR2: SGHRS, YFSETQ. J gave up 0 bases and V 4 bases, and 16 bases lay outside the gene matches.

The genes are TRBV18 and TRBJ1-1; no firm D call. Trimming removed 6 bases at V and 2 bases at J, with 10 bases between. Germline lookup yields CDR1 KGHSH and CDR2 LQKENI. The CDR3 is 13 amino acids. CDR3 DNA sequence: TGTGCCAGCTCCCTGGGCCCCAACACTGAAGCTTTCTTT. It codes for CASSLGPNTEAFF.

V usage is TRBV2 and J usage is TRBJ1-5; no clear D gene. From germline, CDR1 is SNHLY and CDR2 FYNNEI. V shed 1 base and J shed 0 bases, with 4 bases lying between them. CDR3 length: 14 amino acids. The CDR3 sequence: CASSEVYSNQPQHF. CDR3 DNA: TGTGCCAGCAGTGAAGTTTATAGCAATCAGCCCCAGCATTTT. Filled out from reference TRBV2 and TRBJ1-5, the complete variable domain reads EPEVTQTPSHQVTQMGQEVILRCVPISNHLYFYWYRQILGQKVEFLVSFYNNEISEKSEIFDDQFSVERPDGSNFTLKIRSTKLEDSAMYFCASSEVYSNQPQHFGDGTRLSIL.

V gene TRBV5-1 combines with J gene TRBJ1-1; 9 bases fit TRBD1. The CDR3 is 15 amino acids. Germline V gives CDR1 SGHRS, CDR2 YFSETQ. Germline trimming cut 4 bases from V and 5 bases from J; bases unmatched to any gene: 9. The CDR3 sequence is CASSVSGTGRTEAFF. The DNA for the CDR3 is TGCGCCAGCAGCGTCTCCGGGACAGGGAGAACTGAAGCTTTCTTT.